The clone carrying this T cell receptor (beta chain) was observed at least ten times. CDR1 is SGDLS and CDR2 is YYNGEE in the germline V gene. CDR3 length: 13 residues. Trimming removed 3 bases at V and 3 bases at J, with 9 bases between. One entry per CDR3 protein results from TCRdb running MiXCR on the 5' RACE reads. The sample contains around 98,000 distinct CDR3 sequences, approximately 15% of which appear only once. This sample is part of a study of T cells of healthy individuals. The sequence derives from a human donor in good health. The chain links TRBV9 to TRBJ1-2; no clear D gene. The CDR3 sequence is CASSGAYYYGYTF. The CDR3 nucleotides are TGTGCCAGCAGCGGAGCCTATTACTATGGCTACACCTTC. Full variable domain (rest looked up from reference TRBV9 and TRBJ1-2): DSGVTQTPKHLITATGQRVTLRCSPRSGDLSVYWYQQSLDQGLQFLIQYYNGEERAKGNILERFSAQQFPDLHSELNLSSLELGDSALYFCASSGAYYYGYTFGSGTRLTVV.